The next 27 T cell receptor beta chains were all read from a single sample in a study of beta chain features in type 1 diabetes (dated by TCRdb to between 2017 and 2018). Findings and caveats that apply to the study as a whole: A moderate but significant shortening of TCRB CDR3 length was observed in type 1 diabetes patients in all four CD4+ subsets.

Library preparation employed the immunoSEQ multiplex PCR assay. The entire isolated RNA was reverse transcribed using the High Capacity cDNA Reverse Transcription Kit, and thus expressed TCRB transcripts were sequenced. TCRdb provides this immuneACCESS table in a form limited to in-frame rearrangements. Some clones are lacking; in checked studies, under half of them reflect an unresolved V gene, and why the rest are absent is not known. The sample has roughly 350,000 clones on record, over 9% of them singletons. In total, the top ten clones hold around 0.66% of the sample. The antigens of these receptors remain unknown. The sample was central memory CD4+ T cells from blood. These receptors all stem from a man aged 30 to 45 with type 1 diabetes.

This clone has a count of ten or more. V is TRBV18 and J is TRBJ1-1, with unresolved D. Germline loops: CDR1 KGHSH, CDR2 LQKENI. The germline V and J ends were trimmed by 2 bases and 4 bases, with 5 bases remaining between them. The CDR3 totals 12 residues. The CDR3 sequence: CASSPGVTEAFF. CDR3 DNA sequence: TGTGCCAGCTCACCAGGGGTCACTGAAGCTTTCTTT.

This clone was detected only a few times. The chain recombines TRBV15 with TRBJ2-1; D gene unclear. Germline loops: CDR1 LNHNV, CDR2 YYDKDF (reference sequence). CDR3 length: 13 residues. V was shortened by 0 bases and J by 6 bases, with 6 bases between the two germline ends. CDR3: CATSRDPGNEQFF. The CDR3, as DNA: TGTGCCACCAGCAGAGACCCCGGCAATGAGCAGTTCTTC.

There are a few counts of this clone. The gene calls are TRBV6-6 and TRBJ2-6, with a possible D match to TRBD1 (7 bases). The CDR3 spans 15 residues. Germline-derived CDR1 and CDR2 are MNHNY and SVGAGI (reference sequence). V lost 6 bases and J 4 bases, leaving 13 bases between the germline ends. The chain's CDR3 is CASRQGGIGANVLTF. CDR3 coding DNA: TGTGCCAGCAGGCAGGGGGGAATAGGGGCCAACGTCCTGACTTTC.

This rearrangement joins TRBV19 to TRBJ2-7; 9 positions agree with TRBD1. The ends lost 4 bases at V and 7 bases at J; junction bases unmatched: 8. CDR1 is LNHDA, CDR2 SQIVND, per germline (reference sequence). The CDR3 length is 14 residues. The CDR3, as DNA: TGTGCCAGTAGTAAGGACAGGGGACCATGGGAGCAGTACTTC. Its protein product is CASSKDRGPWEQYF.

J is TRBJ1-5 and V is TRBV28; no reliable D call. Between the trimmed V and J ends, which lost 5 bases and 0 bases, there was a span of 11 bases. CDR3 length equals 15 residues. Germline assignment: CDR1 MDHEN and CDR2 SYDVKM. The CDR3 protein is CASSRADYSNQPQHF. Here the CDR3 DNA reads TGTGCCAGCAGTCGGGCAGACTATAGCAATCAGCCCCAGCATTTT.

This clone was observed many times. V is TRBV19 and J is TRBJ2-1; D gene uncertain. Deletions cut 3 bases from V and 7 bases from J, with 22 bases between. The CDR3 runs 17 residues. Germline CDR1 is LNHDA and CDR2 is SQIVND (reference sequence). The CDR3 coding sequence is TGTGCCAGTAGTATGAACGCCAGAGGTGCGTCGGGTAATGAGCAGTTCTTC. Protein: CASSMNARGASGNEQFF.

The DNA of the CDR3 is TGTGCCAGCAGCCCCCTCAGGGGCGCGAGCACTGAAGCTTTCTTT. It yields the protein CASSPLRGASTEAFF. This chain connects TRBV28 to TRBJ1-1; a weak D match, TRBD1 (6 bases). In germline, CDR1 is MDHEN, CDR2 SYDVKM. This CDR3 is built from 15 residues. Trimming left V 6 bases short and J 4 bases short, with 18 bases between.

This clone appeared a few times. This chain connects TRBV6-1 to TRBJ2-1; 10 bases are shared with TRBD2. The J segment lost 2 bases and the V segment lost 0 bases, leaving 4 bases of the junction unmatched. CDR1 MNHNS and CDR2 SASEGT come from the germline V gene. The CDR3 runs to 17 residues. The CDR3 DNA sequence: TGTGCCAGCAGTGAAGCATGGCTAGCGGGAGCCTACAATGAGCAGTTCTTC. Translation gives CASSEAWLAGAYNEQFF.

About this clone: The junction departs from germline at one end; a sequencing error may be responsible. The rearrangement uses TRBV15 and TRBJ2-5, with D maybe TRBD1 (5 bases). Germline CDR1 LNHNV, CDR2 YYDKDF (reference sequence). This CDR3 has 14 amino acids. CDR3 sequence reads: CAISRVKSRETQYF. The CDR3 nucleotides read TGTGCCATCAGCAGGGTCAAATCCCGGGAGACCCAGTACTTC.

This clone occurred a few times. V gene TRBV28 combines with J gene TRBJ2-2; D gene ambiguous. In germline, CDR1 is MDHEN, CDR2 SYDVKM. This CDR3 region has 14 residues. V lost 5 bases, J lost 4 bases, and 11 bases lay in between. In DNA form, the CDR3 reads TGTGCCAGCAGTCGTCCCATAATCACCGGGGAGCTGTTTTTT. Protein: CASSRPIITGELFF.

The chain employs TRBV21-1 and TRBJ2-3; the table's D call, TRBD1, was not checked against the DNA. TRBV21-1 is a listed pseudogene. The CDR3 loop spans 16 amino acids. In DNA form, the CDR3 reads TGTGCCAGCAGCAACTCGGACAATTTTAGCACAGATACGCAGTATTTT. Its protein product is CASSNSDNFSTDTQYF.

The gene calls are TRBV7-2 and TRBJ2-2, with 8 positions matching TRBD1. The CDR3 is made up of 16 amino acids. Looked up from germline, CDR1 is SGHTA and CDR2 is FQGNSA. Germline trimming cut 1 base from V and 3 bases from J; bases unmatched to any gene: 4. CDR3: CASSLGAGGDTGELFF. The CDR3 DNA follows: TGTGCCAGCAGCTTAGGAGCAGGGGGCGACACCGGGGAGCTGTTTTTT.

This clone was detected only a few times. The chain links TRBV28 to TRBJ2-5; 7 bases match TRBD1. Per germline, CDR1 MDHEN and CDR2 SYDVKM. CDR3 length equals 14 residues. Germline trimming cut 2 bases from V and 2 bases from J; bases unmatched to any gene: 2. The CDR3 DNA reads as TGTGCCAGCAGTTTAGGGACAGCACAAGAGACCCAGTACTTC. Its protein is CASSLGTAQETQYF.

Notes on this clone: The junction departs from germline at one end; a sequencing error may be responsible. The chain's CDR3 is CASSQRASGSSTDTQYF. The CDR3 nucleotides are TGCGCCAGCAGCCAAAGAGCTAGCGGGAGTAGCACAGATACGCAGTATTTT. This chain connects TRBV5-4 to TRBJ2-3; 10 nucleotides line up with TRBD2. Germline values: CDR1 SGHNT, CDR2 YYREEE (reference sequence). This CDR3 is built from 17 residues.

This clone was counted between two and nine times. The CDR3 DNA is TGTGCCTGGAGTCCCCCAGCAGGAGGGCCAAACACTGAAGCTTTCTTT. Translated: CAWSPPAGGPNTEAFF. The chain employs TRBV30 and TRBJ1-1; the D is unclear. The CDR3 runs 16 residues. Trimming took off 2 bases at V and 2 bases at J, with 18 bases between the two ends. Per the germline V gene, CDR1 is GTSNPN and CDR2 is SVGIG (reference sequence).

J is TRBJ2-5 and V is TRBV7-8; the D is unclear. From germline, CDR1 is SGHVS and CDR2 FQNEAQ. V was clipped by 2 bases and J by 5 bases, with 12 bases between them. The CDR3 length is 14 residues. The CDR3 DNA reads as TGTGCCAGCAGCTTAAGCGTAGAAGGGGAGACCCAGTACTTC. It encodes CASSLSVEGETQYF.

This clone appeared a few times. This rearrangement joins TRBV29-1 to TRBJ2-7; 14 bases match TRBD2. The CDR3 contains 14 residues. The V gene end was trimmed by 6 bases and the J gene end by 6 bases; junction bases not matched to a gene: 7. Germline V gives CDR1 SQVTM, CDR2 ANQGSEA. This CDR3 reads CSVTSGRAGLEQYF. For the CDR3, the DNA is TGCAGCGTGACTAGCGGGAGGGCGGGTCTCGAGCAGTACTTC.

This clone came up many times. This chain uses TRBV5-4 with TRBJ1-4; tentatively, D is TRBD1 (6 bases). There are 16 residues in the CDR3. Germline CDR1 is SGHNT and CDR2 is YYREEE (reference sequence). V lost 0 bases and J lost 7, with 16 bases in between. CDR3 bases: TGTGCCAGCAGCTTGGGGGGAGGGGGTGGCACTGAAAAACTGTTTTTT. It codes for CASSLGGGGGTEKLFF.

The chain joins TRBV4-3 to TRBJ2-2, with D perhaps matching TRBD1 or TRBD2 (5 bases each). This CDR3 has 16 amino acids. Trimming pared 2 bases from V and 4 bases from J, leaving 14 bases between. Germline-derived CDR1 and CDR2 are LGHNA and YSLEER. The CDR3 DNA reads as TGCGCCAGCAGCCAACCCTCCGGGACGAGCACCGGGGAGCTGTTTTTT. Translated: CASSQPSGTSTGELFF.

This clone has just a few counts. This chain joins TRBV7-9 and TRBJ2-5; D is perhaps TRBD2 (6 bases). This CDR3 has 14 residues. Germline V CDR1 and CDR2: SEHNR, FQNEAQ (reference sequence). The V and J ends lost 9 bases and 6 bases respectively, with 20 bases between them. The CDR3 nucleotides read TGTGCCAGTACCCGGTCCGGGAGAGGAAAGACCCAGTACTTC. Translating gives CASTRSGRGKTQYF.

The sample holds a few counts of this clone. CDR3 DNA sequence: TGTGCCAGCAGCCTAGGAATCCGTTCTAGCACAGATACGCAGTATTTT. Its protein product is CASSLGIRSSTDTQYF. The rearrangement links TRBV11-3 to TRBJ2-3; D is ambiguous. CDR1 is SGHNT and CDR2 is YENEEA in the germline V gene. V was cut by 5 bases and J by 0 bases, with 15 bases left in between. The CDR3 runs 16 residues. Filled out from reference TRBV11-3 and TRBJ2-3, the complete variable domain reads EAGVVQSPRYKIIEKKQPVAFWCNPISGHNTLYWYLQNLGQGPELLIRYENEEAVDDSQLPKDRFSAERLKGVDSTLKIQPAELGDSAVYLCASSLGIRSSTDTQYFGPGTRLTVL.

This clone occurred a few times. The chain couples TRBV29-1 to TRBJ2-3, with D uncertain. CDR1 SQVTM and CDR2 ANQGSEA come from the germline V gene. The length of the CDR3 is 14 residues. Trimming removed 4 bases at V and 1 base at J, with 12 bases between. In DNA form, the CDR3 reads TGCAGCGTTGCTCAGTGGCCGGGCACAGATACGCAGTATTTT. Translating gives CSVAQWPGTDTQYF.

This chain connects TRBV9 to TRBJ1-1, with 7 bases that match TRBD1. CDR3 size: 14 residues. Germline CDR1 and CDR2: SGDLS and YYNGEE. With V trimmed by 2 bases and J by 3 bases, 4 bases remained unmatched. CDR3 bases: TGTGCCAGCAGCGTGGGACAGCAGGACACTGAAGCTTTCTTT. As protein: CASSVGQQDTEAFF.

The V and J genes are TRBV19 and TRBJ2-1; 11 bases line up with TRBD1. CDR1 is LNHDA, CDR2 SQIVND, per germline (reference sequence). Unmatched junction bases numbered 6, after V lost 1 base and J lost 4 bases. The CDR3 contains 17 residues. CDR3 DNA sequence: TGTGCCAGTAGTATAGTCTCCGGGACAGGGGGATACAATGAGCAGTTCTTC. Protein product: CASSIVSGTGGYNEQFF.

This clone has just a few counts. This chain joins TRBV29-1 and TRBJ1-1; D is unclear. V shed 8 bases and J shed 2 bases, with 21 bases lying between them. The CDR3 extends over 15 amino acids. CDR1 and CDR2 from the germline V gene are SQVTM and ANQGSEA. The CDR3 DNA reads as TGCAGCACCATATACGATCTGGAGTTAAACACTGAAGCTTTCTTT. It codes for CSTIYDLELNTEAFF.

This clone has at least ten counts. The rearrangement joins TRBV28 to TRBJ2-1; 10 nucleotides agree with TRBD1. Unmatched junction bases numbered 13, after V lost 5 bases and J lost 15 bases. Germline V gives CDR1 MDHEN, CDR2 SYDVKM. The CDR3 has 14 residues. CDR3 region: CASSIRDRGRNVFF. CDR3 coding DNA: TGTGCCAGCAGTATCCGGGACAGGGGACGGAATGTGTTCTTC.

In this sample, this clone turned up many times. The gene calls are TRBV7-2 and TRBJ2-4; D is ambiguous. V lost 3 bases to trimming and J lost 0 bases, with 9 bases between them. This CDR3 region has 15 residues. CDR1 and CDR2 from the germline V gene are SGHTA and FQGNSA. The CDR3 region is CASSFRTGAKNIQYF. The CDR3 nucleotides read TGTGCCAGCAGCTTCCGTACGGGAGCCAAAAACATTCAGTACTTC.